Presented here are 30 T cell receptor beta chains from one specimen sequenced in a study of T cells of healthy individuals. TCRdb re-called the 5' RACE reads through MiXCR, storing one row per CDR3 protein. The sample carries over 95,000 distinct CDR3 sequences, 17% recorded once. The receptors here all came from a human donor in good health.

This clonotype has just a few counts. The chain carries TRBV20-1 and TRBJ2-1, with 9 bases identical to TRBD1. This CDR3 is built from 17 residues. Trimming cost V 5 bases and J 2 bases; bases outside gene matches: 13. In germline, CDR1 is DFQATT, CDR2 SNEGSKA (reference sequence). The CDR3 sequence is CSALKTGGWNAYNEQFF. The CDR3 DNA reads as TGCAGTGCTCTTAAGACAGGGGGATGGAACGCCTACAATGAGCAGTTCTTC.

This clonotype has a count of ten or more. CDR3 nucleotide sequence: TGTGCCAGCAGCTTAAGTGACGGCGGTGAGCAGTTCTTC. Amino acid sequence: CASSLSDGGEQFF. The V call is TRBV7-8, the J call TRBJ2-1, with unresolved D. The germline V gene encodes CDR1 SGHVS and CDR2 FQNEAQ. Trimming left V 2 bases short and J 9 bases short, with 11 bases between. The CDR3 runs to 13 residues.

The chain combines TRBV2 with TRBJ1-5; 7 bases align to TRBD1. The CDR3 consists of 15 residues. The germline gives CDR1 SNHLY, CDR2 FYNNEI. V lost 4 bases to trimming and J lost 0 bases; unmatched junction nucleotides: 3. CDR3 coding DNA: TGTGCCAGCAGTGTCGGGACAGCTAGCAATCAGCCCCAGCATTTT. Its protein is CASSVGTASNQPQHF. Drawing the rest from reference TRBV2 and TRBJ1-5, the complete variable domain is EPEVTQTPSHQVTQMGQEVILRCVPISNHLYFYWYRQILGQKVEFLVSFYNNEISEKSEIFDDQFSVERPDGSNFTLKIRSTKLEDSAMYFCASSVGTASNQPQHFGDGTRLSIL.

This clonotype occurred a few times. V and J are TRBV2 and TRBJ1-6; D remains ambiguous. V gave up 1 base and J gave up 4 bases, with 11 bases separating them. Germline CDR1 is SNHLY and CDR2 is FYNNEI. This CDR3 contains 16 residues. This CDR3 is CASSEDSSDYNSPLHF. In DNA form, the CDR3 reads TGTGCCAGCAGTGAAGATAGTAGCGATTATAATTCACCCCTCCACTTT. Drawing the rest from reference TRBV2 and TRBJ1-6, the complete variable domain is EPEVTQTPSHQVTQMGQEVILRCVPISNHLYFYWYRQILGQKVEFLVSFYNNEISEKSEIFDDQFSVERPDGSNFTLKIRSTKLEDSAMYFCASSEDSSDYNSPLHFGNGTRLTVT.

CDR3 bases: TGCAGTGCTAGAGATCGGCGGGGGACAGGGGATTCACCCCTCCACTTT. It specifies CSARDRRGTGDSPLHF. This chain links TRBV20-1 with TRBJ1-6, with 10 bases lining up with TRBD1. Germline CDR1 reads DFQATT; CDR2 reads SNEGSKA (reference sequence). This CDR3 is built from 16 residues. Trimming removed 0 bases from V and 8 bases from J; junction bases left unmatched: 7.

The rearrangement joins TRBV11-3 to TRBJ1-5, with a tentative D call TRBD1 (5 bases). Germline CDR1 SGHNT, CDR2 YENEEA. V lost 5 bases, J lost 5 bases, and 19 bases lay in between. The CDR3 contains 16 residues. DNA of the CDR3: TGTGCCAGCAGCCGTATAGGGGCTCGAGGGGATCAGCCCCAGCATTTT. This translates into CASSRIGARGDQPQHF. The full variable domain, in which reference TRBV11-3 and TRBJ1-5 provide the parts outside the CDR3, is EAGVVQSPRYKIIEKKQPVAFWCNPISGHNTLYWYLQNLGQGPELLIRYENEEAVDDSQLPKDRFSAERLKGVDSTLKIQPAELGDSAVYLCASSRIGARGDQPQHFGDGTRLSIL.

This clonotype appeared a few times. The chain is built from TRBV20-1 and TRBJ1-2, with D maybe TRBD1 (6 bases). The CDR3 contains 12 residues. Germline CDR1 is DFQATT and CDR2 is SNEGSKA (reference sequence). V lost 2 bases, J lost 5 bases, and 9 bases lay in between. CDR3 loop: CSARSGAYGYTF. The CDR3 DNA reads TGCAGTGCTAGATCGGGGGCTTATGGCTACACCTTC.

In this sample, this clonotype turned up a few times. J is TRBJ2-2 and V is TRBV6-1, with D perhaps TRBD1 or TRBD2 (5 bases each). Germline CDR1 MNHNS, CDR2 SASEGT. The CDR3 is 14 residues long. Deletions cut 4 bases from V and 6 bases from J, with 12 bases between. The CDR3 nucleotides read TGTGCCAGCAGTGCCGGGACGGGGCCCGGGGAGCTGTTTTTT. Amino acid sequence: CASSAGTGPGELFF.

This clonotype was seen more than once but under ten times. The chain combines TRBV11-3 with TRBJ2-2; 7 bases fit TRBD2. The CDR3 runs 14 residues. V lost 5 bases and J lost 3; bases outside the gene matches: 3. Germline V gene sequence: CDR1 SGHNT, CDR2 YENEEA. The CDR3 here is CASSALADTGELFF. Written as DNA, the CDR3 is TGTGCCAGCAGCGCTCTAGCGGACACCGGGGAGCTGTTTTTT.

The genes are TRBV28 and TRBJ2-6; the D gene could be TRBD1 or TRBD2 (5 bases each). The CDR3 extends over 18 amino acids. Per germline, CDR1 MDHEN and CDR2 SYDVKM. Trimming shortened V by 5 bases and J by 0 bases, and 17 bases separated the two germline ends. CDR3 sequence reads: CASSPIRGSASGANVLTF. The DNA of the CDR3 is TGTGCCAGCAGTCCCATTCGGGGCTCAGCCTCTGGGGCCAACGTCCTGACTTTC. The full variable domain, completed using reference TRBV28 and TRBJ2-6, is DVKVTQSSRYLVKRTGEKVFLECVQDMDHENMFWYRQDPGLGLRLIYFSYDVKMKEKGDIPEGYSVSREKKERFSLILESASTNQTSMYLCASSPIRGSASGANVLTFGAGSRLTVL.

The chain carries TRBV6-5 and TRBJ2-4; 12 bases fit TRBD2. Germline V lookup: CDR1 MNHEY, CDR2 SVGAGI. The CDR3 length is 14 residues. Trimming took 5 bases from V and 9 from J; bases not matched to a gene: 5. In DNA, the CDR3 is TGTGCCAGCAGTCTAGCGGGGGGGCTGGGCATTCAGTACTTC. Its translation is CASSLAGGLGIQYF.

The rearrangement joins TRBV28 to TRBJ2-5; D is possibly TRBD2 (6 bases). This CDR3 contains 16 residues. V was pared by 4 bases and J by 2 bases, with 17 bases between. CDR1 and CDR2 from the germline V gene are MDHEN and SYDVKM. This chain's CDR3 is CASSSVLGGGQETQYF. CDR3 nucleotides: TGTGCCAGCAGTTCCGTGCTGGGAGGTGGGCAAGAGACCCAGTACTTC.

This clonotype was counted at least ten times. The J gene is TRBJ2-1, the V gene TRBV10-1; 7 nucleotides agree with TRBD2. The V and J ends lost 4 bases and 5 bases, in that order; junction bases with no gene match: 8. The CDR3 runs to 15 residues. Germline CDR1 is WNHNN and CDR2 is SYGVQD (reference sequence). The CDR3 sequence: CASSGRLAANNEQFF. The CDR3 DNA reads as TGCGCCAGCAGTGGAAGGCTAGCGGCAAACAATGAGCAGTTCTTC.

This clonotype was detected many times. The rearrangement uses TRBV27 and TRBJ2-5; D not certain. Deletions cut 7 bases from V and 5 bases from J, with 20 bases between. CDR1 and CDR2 (germline): MNHEY, SMNVEV (reference sequence). The CDR3 covers 15 residues. The CDR3 DNA reads TGTGCCAGCACCAAAACGCCCGACCTTCCGGAGACCCAGTACTTC. Translation gives CASTKTPDLPETQYF.

In its sample, this clonotype was seen many times. This chain joins TRBV29-1 and TRBJ2-3; D is possibly TRBD2 (6 bases). This CDR3 contains 14 residues. Germline CDR1 and CDR2: SQVTM and ANQGSEA. V lost 5 bases, J lost 0 bases, and 12 bases lay in between. CDR3 nucleotides: TGCAGCGTTTCCGGAGGGGCTAGCACAGATACGCAGTATTTT. This sequence encodes CSVSGGASTDTQYF.

This clonotype was seen ten or more times. The chain carries TRBV10-3 and TRBJ1-3; D not certain. CDR1 and CDR2 (germline): ENHRY, SYGVKD. Trimming pared 7 bases from V and 4 bases from J, leaving 8 bases between. The CDR3 extends over 12 amino acids. The CDR3 region has the DNA TGTGCCATCATGGATCTAGGAAACACCATATATTTT. This encodes CAIMDLGNTIYF.

A few counts support this clonotype. The J gene is TRBJ2-5, the V gene TRBV20-1; D is unclear. This CDR3 comprises 12 residues. Germline CDR1 is DFQATT and CDR2 is SNEGSKA (reference sequence). V was clipped by 6 bases and J by 4 bases, with 12 bases between them. The CDR3 reads CSASDGLETQYF. CDR3 sequence (DNA): TGCAGTGCCAGCGATGGGTTAGAGACCCAGTACTTC.

This clonotype was seen only a few times. The chain has TRBV20-1 and TRBJ2-5, with TRBD2 as a possible D gene (5 bases). This CDR3 is built from 13 residues. Germline lookup yields CDR1 DFQATT and CDR2 SNEGSKA (reference sequence). The V end was cut by 3 bases, the J end by 3 bases, with 11 bases between. The CDR3 sequence is CSASYGNEETQYF. The CDR3 DNA sequence: TGCAGTGCTAGTTACGGGAATGAAGAGACCCAGTACTTC.

The chain employs TRBV7-8 and TRBJ2-5, with 9 bases fitting TRBD1. J lost 5 bases, V lost 6 bases, and 7 bases had no gene match. From germline, CDR1 is SGHVS and CDR2 FQNEAQ. CDR3 size: 14 residues. The CDR3 DNA reads as TGTGCCAGCAGGGCCGGGACAGGGTGGGAGACCCAGTACTTC. Protein: CASRAGTGWETQYF.

This clonotype was observed at least ten times. The rearrangement links TRBV20-1 to TRBJ2-3; D call uncertain. Germline V gene data show CDR1 as DFQATT and CDR2 as SNEGSKA (reference sequence). The CDR3 spans 14 residues. Trimming left V 2 bases short and J 0 bases short, with 9 bases between. The CDR3 region has the DNA TGCAGTGCTAGATCCGGACGCAGCACAGATACGCAGTATTTT. Its translation: CSARSGRSTDTQYF.

The chain has TRBV5-6 and TRBJ1-1; D gene uncertain. In germline, CDR1 is SGHDT, CDR2 YYEEEE. The CDR3 loop spans 15 amino acids. Trimming pared 4 bases from V and 1 base from J, leaving 14 bases between. The CDR3 DNA follows: TGTGCCAGCAGCCTAGCGGTGGCGGGGAACACTGAAGCTTTCTTT. This sequence encodes CASSLAVAGNTEAFF.

The V and J genes are TRBV5-1 and TRBJ1-1; D uncertain. CDR1 and CDR2 (germline): SGHRS, YFSETQ. This CDR3 contains 15 residues. Trimming took 0 bases from V and 1 from J, leaving 10 bases between them. The DNA of the CDR3 is TGCGCCAGCAGCTTGGCTGGGGTGGCGAACACTGAAGCTTTCTTT. This encodes CASSLAGVANTEAFF. Complete variable domain (other parts from reference TRBV5-1 and TRBJ1-1): KAGVTQTPRYLIKTRGQQVTLSCSPISGHRSVSWYQQTPGQGLQFLFEYFSETQRNKGNFPGRFSGRQFSNSRSEMNVSTLELGDSALYLCASSLAGVANTEAFFGQGTRLTVV.

In its sample, this clonotype was seen a few times. Here the CDR3 DNA reads TGTGCCAGCAGTCTCCGACAGTTGAGGGATTCACCCCTCCACTTT. Encoded protein: CASSLRQLRDSPLHF. The V call is TRBV6-5, the J call TRBJ1-6; possibly TRBD1 for D (5 bases). Germline-derived CDR1 and CDR2 are MNHEY and SVGAGI. The V end lost 5 bases, the J end lost 8 bases, and 16 bases lay between the germline ends. The CDR3 runs to 15 residues.

The rearrangement uses TRBV7-2 and TRBJ1-1, with a possible D match to TRBD1 (5 bases). The germline CDR1 and CDR2 sequences are SGHTA and FQGNSA. V dropped 4 bases and J dropped 1 base, with 7 bases sitting between them. There are 13 residues in the CDR3. CDR3 loop: CASSCGQNTEAFF. The CDR3 region has the DNA TGTGCCAGCAGCTGCGGACAGAACACTGAAGCTTTCTTT.

This clonotype came up once. The chain is built from TRBV20-1 and TRBJ2-3; TRBD2 matches 8 bases. Germline V CDR1 and CDR2: DFQATT, SNEGSKA (reference sequence). The CDR3 loop spans 12 amino acids. J gave up 5 bases and V 3 bases, and 1 base lay outside the gene matches. The CDR3 DNA follows: TGCAGTGCTAGCGGGGGGGAAGATACGCAGTATTTT. Translation gives CSASGGEDTQYF.

This clonotype has only a few counts. This sequence joins TRBV7-3 and TRBJ2-3; a possible D gene is TRBD2 (6 bases). Deletions cut 4 bases from V and 4 bases from J, with 15 bases between. CDR3 length: 15 amino acids. CDR1 and CDR2 from the germline V gene are SGHTA and FQGTGA. The CDR3 loop is CASSSSGTFADTQYF. Written as DNA, the CDR3 is TGTGCCAGCAGCTCATCCGGGACTTTCGCAGATACGCAGTATTTT.

There are a few counts of this clonotype. The rearrangement uses TRBV6-5 and TRBJ2-7; maybe TRBD1 (6 bases). The CDR3 length is 16 residues. Trimming stripped 0 bases from V and 3 bases from J, with 15 bases between. The germline gives CDR1 MNHEY, CDR2 SVGAGI. The CDR3 DNA follows: TGTGCCAGCAGTTACTCGACCGGACAGAGTTTCTACGAGCAGTACTTC. It is translated as CASSYSTGQSFYEQYF.

The chain joins TRBV2 to TRBJ2-1; TRBD2 matches 7 bases. The CDR3 contains 15 residues. The junction had 6 bases not matched to a gene; V was cut back by 3 bases and J by 4 bases. The V gene's germline CDR1 is SNHLY and CDR2 FYNNEI. The DNA for the CDR3 is TGTGCCAGCAGTGATCGAGCGGGGCCTTACAATGAGCAGTTCTTC. This encodes CASSDRAGPYNEQFF.

The CDR3: CASSQTLGTMVGELFF. As DNA, the CDR3 is TGTGCCAGCAGCCAGACCCTCGGGACGATGGTCGGGGAGCTGTTTTTT. The chain recombines TRBV7-9 with TRBJ2-2, with D possibly called TRBD1 or TRBD2 (5 bases each). V gave up 5 bases and J gave up 7 bases, with 20 bases separating them. This CDR3 spans 16 amino acids. Germline values: CDR1 SEHNR, CDR2 FQNEAQ (reference sequence).

This clonotype was seen a handful of times. V gene TRBV19 combines with J gene TRBJ1-6; a possible D gene is TRBD1 (5 bases). Germline V gives CDR1 LNHDA, CDR2 SQIVND (reference sequence). CDR3 length equals 14 residues. Trimming left V 1 base short and J 10 bases short, with 11 bases between. CDR3 residues: CASSIGGTVSPLHF. In DNA, the CDR3 is TGTGCCAGTAGTATAGGAGGGACCGTATCACCCCTCCACTTT.